The 28 T cell receptor beta chains listed next were all sequenced from one sample in a study of metastatic and nonmetastatic thyroid tumors. TCRdb re-called the PCR reads through MiXCR. The table includes tens of thousands of clones, 18% detected once. Among the patients, none had received any treatment before thyroid surgery. The sample comprised blood. The receptors were gathered from a female donor with papillary thyroid cancer or a benign thyroid nodule (not recorded which). Some clones in this sample may be carry-over from other donors' samples.

At least ten counts were recorded for this clone. V is TRBV18 and J is TRBJ1-1; no clear D gene. The CDR3 extends over 14 amino acids. The ends were cut back, 3 bases at V and 0 bases at J, with 8 bases in the middle. Germline-derived CDR1 and CDR2 are KGHSH and LQKENI. In DNA, the CDR3 is TGTGCCAGCTCACCTATCGGAATGAACACTGAAGCTTTCTTT. Translated, it gives CASSPIGMNTEAFF.

This clone was found many times. Other DNA sequences within the sample encode an identical CDR3. The chain employs TRBV5-1 and TRBJ2-6; D is ambiguous. The CDR3 spans 15 residues. The V end lost 0 bases, the J end lost 1 base, and 5 bases lay between the germline ends. Germline loops: CDR1 SGHRS, CDR2 YFSETQ. CDR3 residues: CASSLVLSGANVLTF. In DNA, the CDR3 is TGCGCCAGCAGCTTGGTCCTATCTGGGGCCAACGTCCTGACTTTC.

Many counts were recorded for this clone. V is TRBV7-8 and J is TRBJ1-2; perhaps TRBD1 as D (5 bases). From germline, CDR1 is SGHVS and CDR2 FQNEAQ. V was shortened by 9 bases and J by 0 bases, with 8 bases between the two germline ends. The CDR3 totals 12 residues. For the CDR3, the DNA is TGTGCCAGGCCGACAGCTAACTATGGCTACACCTTC. It encodes CARPTANYGYTF.

There are many counts of this clone. The V gene is TRBV15, the J gene TRBJ2-1; TRBD2 matches at 12 bases. The J segment lost 4 bases and the V segment lost 3 bases, leaving 7 bases of the junction unmatched. Germline V gives CDR1 LNHNV, CDR2 YYDKDF (reference sequence). The CDR3 spans 17 residues. The CDR3 is CATSRERTSGTYNEQFF. The CDR3 bases are TGTGCCACCAGCAGGGAAAGGACTAGCGGGACTTACAATGAGCAGTTCTTC. Complete variable domain (other parts from reference TRBV15 and TRBJ2-1): DAMVIQNPRYQVTQFGKPVTLSCSQTLNHNVMYWYQQKSSQAPKLLFHYYDKDFNNEADTPDNFQSRRPNTSFCFLDIRSPGLGDTAMYLCATSRERTSGTYNEQFFGPGTRLTVL.

This clone was observed at least ten times. The V and J genes are TRBV20-1 and TRBJ1-4, with TRBD1 as a possible D gene (5 bases). The germline V gene has CDR1 DFQATT and CDR2 SNEGSKA (reference sequence). The CDR3 contains 15 residues. With 6 bases removed from V and 3 bases from J, the gap between germline ends came to 17 bases. CDR3 DNA sequence: TGCAGTGCCTTACGGGTTGTACAGGCTAATGAAAAACTGTTTTTT. Amino acids: CSALRVVQANEKLFF.

This clone was recorded a few times. A single base separates this from a much larger clone, so it may be a read error. The rearrangement joins TRBV25-1 to TRBJ2-5; D is perhaps TRBD2 (7 bases). Germline assignment: CDR1 MGHDK and CDR2 SYGVNS. The CDR3 is made up of 15 amino acids. DNA of the CDR3: TGTGCCAACAGTGAATTCCGGGGGGCCCAAGAGACCCAGTACTTC. Protein: CANSEFRGAQETQYF.

Notes on this clone: A read error may account for a junction end that differs from germline. This chain connects TRBV27 to TRBJ2-7; TRBD2 matches at 10 bases. The CDR3 spans 15 residues. The germline V gene encodes CDR1 MNHEY and CDR2 SMNVEV (reference sequence). The CDR3 loop is CAISYGTSVGYEQYF. The DNA of the CDR3 is TGTGCCATCAGTTATGGGACTAGCGTGGGATACGAGCAGTACTTC.

There are many counts of this clone. This sample includes further DNA sequences coding for the same CDR3. J is TRBJ2-3 and V is TRBV27; 14 bases map to TRBD2. The CDR3 has 16 residues. V dropped 6 bases and J dropped 3; count of bases not matched to a gene: 5. Looked up from germline, CDR1 is MNHEY and CDR2 is SMNVEV (reference sequence). CDR3 residues: CASSSRLAGGTDTQYF. As DNA, the CDR3 is TGTGCCAGCAGCAGCCGACTAGCGGGAGGGACAGATACGCAGTATTTT.

This clone was counted ten times or more. The chain employs TRBV20-1 and TRBJ2-3, with D possibly TRBD2 on 6 matching bases. Trimming cost V 6 bases and J 2 bases, with 18 bases left between them. CDR1 and CDR2 from the germline V gene are DFQATT and SNEGSKA (reference sequence). This CDR3 has 15 amino acids. CDR3 in amino acids: CSARGLEKYTDTQYF. The CDR3 DNA sequence: TGCAGTGCAAGGGGACTCGAAAAATACACAGATACGCAGTATTTT.

This chain uses TRBV6-6 with TRBJ2-7, with TRBD2 matching 10 bases. V lost 3 bases and J lost 4; bases outside the gene matches: 6. The CDR3 sequence is 15 residues long. CDR1 is MNHNY and CDR2 is SVGAGI in the germline V gene (reference sequence). CDR3 coding DNA: TGTGCCAGCAGTTATAGGGCTAGCGGGAGTTACGAGCAGTACTTC. Protein: CASSYRASGSYEQYF.

This clone was found many times. This CDR3 is also generated by other DNA sequences in the sample. V usage is TRBV30 and J usage is TRBJ1-1, with 7 nucleotides matching TRBD1. The CDR3 extends over 13 amino acids. In germline, CDR1 is GTSNPN, CDR2 SVGIG (reference sequence). V shed 8 bases and J 3 bases; nucleotides not matched to a gene: 9. The CDR3 region is CAAGQDGHTEAFF. The DNA for the CDR3 is TGTGCCGCTGGACAGGATGGGCACACTGAAGCTTTCTTT. Variable domain in full (rest from reference TRBV30 and TRBJ1-1): SQTIHQWPATLVQPVGSPLSLECTVEGTSNPNLYWYRQAAGRGLQLLFYSVGIGQISSEVPQNLSASRPQDRQFILSSKKLLLSDSGFYLCAAGQDGHTEAFFGQGTRLTVV.

J is TRBJ2-7 and V is TRBV27; 12 bases map to TRBD2. The CDR3 spans 15 residues. Germline assignment: CDR1 MNHEY and CDR2 SMNVEV (reference sequence). V lost 4 bases to trimming and J lost 3 bases; unmatched junction nucleotides: 4. The CDR3 DNA sequence: TGTGCCAGCAGTTCCTTACTAGCGGGAGGCTACGAGCAGTACTTC. It translates to CASSSLLAGGYEQYF.

This clone showed up many times. The rearrangement joins TRBV15 to TRBJ2-5, with 7 bases aligning to TRBD1. J gave up 4 bases and V 0 bases, and 5 bases lay outside the gene matches. Germline V gene lookup returns CDR1 LNHNV and CDR2 YYDKDF (reference sequence). This CDR3 spans 15 amino acids. The CDR3 region is CATSRDRAGGETQYF. CDR3 nucleotides: TGTGCCACCAGCAGAGATCGGGCAGGGGGAGAGACCCAGTACTTC.

This clone was seen ten or more times. The chain joins TRBV20-1 to TRBJ2-1; the D gene could be TRBD1 or TRBD2 (5 bases each). This CDR3 is built from 15 residues. CDR1 and CDR2 (germline): DFQATT, SNEGSKA (reference sequence). The V end lost 0 bases, the J end lost 9 bases, and 18 bases lay between the germline ends. The CDR3 sequence: CSARDTPNRGGEQFF. The CDR3 DNA reads as TGCAGTGCTAGAGATACCCCTAACCGTGGGGGTGAGCAGTTCTTC.

J is TRBJ1-2 and V is TRBV6-1; tentative D call: TRBD1 (6 bases). Trimming cost V 8 bases and J 8 bases, with 18 bases left between them. Germline lookup yields CDR1 MNHNS and CDR2 SASEGT. The CDR3 runs to 13 residues. The CDR3 sequence is CASCQSGAKGYTF. DNA for the CDR3: TGTGCCAGCTGTCAGTCGGGGGCGAAAGGCTACACCTTC.

This clone turned up a few times. A read error may explain this, as a much larger clone is one base away. The rearrangement joins TRBV29-1 to TRBJ1-1; D perhaps matches TRBD1 (5 bases). This CDR3 spans 14 amino acids. The V end lost 6 bases, the J end lost 6 bases, and 20 bases lay between the germline ends. Germline CDR1 reads SQVTM; CDR2 reads ANQGSEA. CDR3 loop: CSVREGPRVPEAFF. DNA for the CDR3: TGCAGCGTCCGCGAGGGACCCCGAGTCCCTGAAGCTTTCTTT.

The table lists this clone with many counts. J is TRBJ2-1 and V is TRBV5-8; TRBD1 matches 7 bases. From germline, CDR1 is SGHTS and CDR2 YDEGEE. V lost 0 bases and J lost 5; bases outside the gene matches: 8. There are 16 residues in the CDR3. The CDR3 nucleotides read TGTGCCAGCAGCTTGGCCTACAGGGGCTACCACAATGAGCAGTTCTTC. Protein sequence: CASSLAYRGYHNEQFF.

This clone was recorded at least ten times. CDR3 sequence: CASGNRDSGNTIYF. In DNA, the CDR3 is TGTGCCAGCGGGAACAGAGACTCTGGAAACACCATATATTTT. The V gene is TRBV11-2, the J gene TRBJ1-3; D not resolved. The CDR3 is 14 amino acids. With 8 bases removed from V and 0 bases from J, the gap between germline ends came to 11 bases. Germline V gives CDR1 SGHAT, CDR2 FQNNGV.

There are a few counts of this clone. A much larger clone lies a single base off, so this may be a read error. The same CDR3 is also encoded by other DNA sequences in this sample. V is TRBV4-1 and J is TRBJ1-4, with D unclear. V was shortened by 1 base and J by 11 bases, with 8 bases between the two germline ends. Germline CDR1 reads MGHRA; CDR2 reads YSYEKL. CDR3 size: 12 residues. CDR3 in DNA: TGCGCCAGCAGCCAAGTAGCGGAGAAACTGTTTTTT. Its translation is CASSQVAEKLFF.

This chain joins TRBV14 and TRBJ1-3; no firm D call. Germline-derived CDR1 and CDR2 are SGHDN and FVKESK. The CDR3 extends over 15 amino acids. V lost 2 bases, J lost 1 base, and 9 bases lay in between. The DNA of the CDR3 is TGTGCCAGCAGCCAACAGTTTAATTCTGGAAACACCATATATTTT. Amino acids: CASSQQFNSGNTIYF.

This clone was counted ten times or more. V and J are TRBV10-1 and TRBJ2-5; the match to TRBD1 covers 7 bases. In germline, CDR1 is WNHNN, CDR2 SYGVQD (reference sequence). J lost 5 bases, V lost 6 bases, and 9 bases had no gene match. This CDR3 is built from 14 residues. The CDR3 DNA sequence: TGCGCCAGCAGGCCCGGACAGGTTACGGAGACCCAGTACTTC. It translates to CASRPGQVTETQYF.

The chain is built from TRBV20-1 and TRBJ1-5; 7 bases agree with TRBD1. Trimming took 2 bases from V and 2 from J; bases not matched to a gene: 3. Germline V gene data show CDR1 as DFQATT and CDR2 as SNEGSKA (reference sequence). CDR3 size: 14 residues. This CDR3 reads CSARQGEGNQPQHF. CDR3 nucleotides: TGCAGTGCTAGACAGGGGGAAGGCAATCAGCCCCAGCATTTT.

The sample holds a few counts of this clone. This rearrangement joins TRBV28 to TRBJ1-5; 8 bases match TRBD1. The CDR3 runs 15 residues. CDR1 MDHEN and CDR2 SYDVKM come from the germline V gene. With 6 bases clipped from V and 5 bases from J, the junction kept 9 bases outside the gene matches. CDR3 residues: CASSDRGGEYQPQHF. In nucleotides, the CDR3 is TGTGCCAGCAGCGACAGGGGCGGCGAGTATCAGCCCCAGCATTTT. The entire variable domain, with the rest obtained from reference TRBV28 and TRBJ1-5, is as follows: DVKVTQSSRYLVKRTGEKVFLECVQDMDHENMFWYRQDPGLGLRLIYFSYDVKMKEKGDIPEGYSVSREKKERFSLILESASTNQTSMYLCASSDRGGEYQPQHFGDGTRLSIL.

This clone was seen ten or more times. This chain joins TRBV3-1 and TRBJ2-3; D may be TRBD1 (6 bases). V dropped 1 base and J dropped 5 bases, with 13 bases sitting between them. The CDR3 is 15 amino acids. Germline V lookup: CDR1 LGHDT, CDR2 YNNKEL (reference sequence). The CDR3 loop reads CASSQAQGSRDTQYF. CDR3 nucleotides: TGTGCCAGCAGCCAAGCACAGGGAAGTAGAGATACGCAGTATTTT.

This clone was counted many times. This chain connects TRBV30 to TRBJ1-6; possible D gene TRBD1, 5 bases. The germline gives CDR1 GTSNPN, CDR2 SVGIG (reference sequence). Trimming removed 2 bases at V and 7 bases at J, with 12 bases between. This CDR3 contains 14 residues. The CDR3 reads CAWSRGTENSPLHF. For the CDR3, the DNA is TGTGCCTGGAGTCGGGGGACTGAGAATTCACCCCTCCACTTT.

This clone was detected ten times or more. J is TRBJ2-5 and V is TRBV6-1; a weak D match, TRBD2 (6 bases). CDR1 is MNHNS and CDR2 is SASEGT in the germline V gene. The ends were cut back, 1 base at V and 1 base at J, with 10 bases in the middle. The CDR3 has 15 amino acids. CDR3 amino acids: CASSEGGGTQETQYF. Here the CDR3 DNA reads TGTGCCAGCAGTGAAGGAGGCGGGACCCAAGAGACCCAGTACTTC.

Many counts were recorded for this clone. V usage is TRBV5-1 and J usage is TRBJ1-1; weak D call: TRBD1 (6 bases). V dropped 3 bases and J dropped 1 base, with 13 bases sitting between them. The CDR3 loop spans 15 amino acids. Germline lookup yields CDR1 SGHRS and CDR2 YFSETQ. CDR3: CASSSEGGQNTEAFF. The CDR3 DNA reads as TGCGCCAGCAGCTCTGAAGGGGGACAGAACACTGAAGCTTTCTTT.

This clone came up a few times. V usage is TRBV18 and J usage is TRBJ1-1; TRBD1 might be the D (6 bases). The CDR3 loop spans 16 amino acids. Between the trimmed V and J ends, which lost 0 bases and 1 base, there was a span of 12 bases. CDR1 and CDR2 from the germline V gene are KGHSH and LQKENI. The chain's CDR3 is CASSPPSTGSNTEAFF. CDR3 in DNA: TGTGCCAGCTCACCACCGTCCACAGGGTCGAACACTGAAGCTTTCTTT.